In its sample, the clone carrying this TCR beta chain was seen many times. As yet, its antigen is unknown. The source of the sample is a study of T cells in Graves' hyperthyroidism and ophthalmopathy. Study outcomes and limitations: Most expanded thyroid clonotypes above 0.001 also appeared in blood.

The source material, RNA transcripts, was used to amplify TCR beta CDR3 regions. A first-round RT-PCR of the TCR CDR3 used the HTBI primer set. TCRdb itself ran the multiplex PCR reads through MiXCR, one entry per CDR3 protein. Found here are approximately 720,000 distinct CDR3 sequences, roughly 20% of them singletons; the top ten hold over 15%. This CDR3 has 14 amino acids. Looked up from germline, CDR1 is DFQATT and CDR2 is SNEGSKA (reference sequence). J was trimmed by 0 bases and V by 6 bases; bases with no gene match: 7. Sequenced: blood. V usage is TRBV20-1 and J usage is TRBJ2-7; 8 positions match TRBD2. This TCR was recovered from a woman between 50 and 59 years old with Graves' hyperthyroidism that later progressed to Graves' ophthalmopathy. Here the CDR3 DNA reads TGCAGTGCCCTCAGCGGGGGTGACTCCTACGAGCAGTACTTC. This codes for CSALSGGDSYEQYF.